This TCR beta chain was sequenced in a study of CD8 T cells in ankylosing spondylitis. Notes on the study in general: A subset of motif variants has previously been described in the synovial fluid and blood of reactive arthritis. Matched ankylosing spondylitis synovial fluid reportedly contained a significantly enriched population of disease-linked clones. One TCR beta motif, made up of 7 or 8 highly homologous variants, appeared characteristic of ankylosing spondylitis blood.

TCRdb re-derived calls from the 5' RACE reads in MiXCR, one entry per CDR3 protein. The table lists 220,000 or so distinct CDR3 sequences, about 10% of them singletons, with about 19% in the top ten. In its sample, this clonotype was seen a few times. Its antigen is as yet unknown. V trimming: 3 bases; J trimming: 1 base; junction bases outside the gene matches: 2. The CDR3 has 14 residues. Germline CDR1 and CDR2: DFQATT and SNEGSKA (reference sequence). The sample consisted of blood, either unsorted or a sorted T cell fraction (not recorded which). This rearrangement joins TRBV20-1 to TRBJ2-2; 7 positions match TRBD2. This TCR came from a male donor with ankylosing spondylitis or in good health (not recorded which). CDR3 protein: CSARTSQNTGELFF. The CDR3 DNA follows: TGCAGTGCTAGGACTAGCCAGAACACCGGGGAGCTGTTTTTT.